These 24 T cell receptor beta chains originate from one sample sequenced in a study of tumor-infiltrating lymphocytes in primary liver carcinoma. Unsorted whole blood yielded the blood RNA, and germline DNA was also extracted. A primer matching the constant region was used to make TCR beta cDNA from 500 to 650 ng of total RNA. Libraries covering TCR beta were generated through three nested multiplex PCR rounds (using a slightly modified ARM-PCR). A C-beta reverse primer was combined with TRBV1-TRBV30 forward primers in the first two PCR rounds, and each round had ten to eleven cycles. MiXCR was run by TCRdb on the multiplex PCR reads, yielding one entry per CDR3 protein. The top ten hold over 15% of the sample, which has over 250,000 distinct CDR3 sequences, roughly 60% seen once. The sequencing input was peripheral blood. Every receptor here comes from a woman in her twenties or thirties with primary liver carcinoma and hepatitis B virus infection.

This clonotype occurred a few times. The rearrangement uses TRBV6-1 and TRBJ1-4; no clear D gene. Trimming shortened V by 6 bases and J by 8 bases, and 16 bases separated the two germline ends. Germline CDR1 and CDR2: MNHNS and SASEGT. This CDR3 spans 14 amino acids. CDR3: CASRGRGQAEKLFF. The CDR3 coding sequence is TGTGCCAGCAGGGGCCGAGGGCAGGCGGAAAAACTGTTTTTT.

Comments on this clonotype: Because the CDR3 is missing its conserved closing phenylalanine or tryptophan, this is likely a read error. V is TRBV6-6 and J is TRBJ1-5; possibly TRBD1 for D (6 bases). Germline V lookup: CDR1 MNHNY, CDR2 SVGAGI (reference sequence). The CDR3 is 15 residues long. The CDR3 DNA follows: TGTGCCAGTAGTTCCCCCAGGGGCGGCAATCAGCCCCAGCATGTT. Its protein product is CASSSPRGGNQPQHV.

The rearrangement uses TRBV28 and TRBJ1-2, with TRBD1 matching 10 bases. V shed 8 bases, J shed 3 bases, and the junction held 9 bases outside the gene matches. Per germline, CDR1 MDHEN and CDR2 SYDVKM. This CDR3 is 15 amino acids long. CDR3 sequence: CASRSSGQGDYGYTF. In DNA form, the CDR3 reads TGTGCCAGCCGCTCCTCCGGACAGGGGGACTATGGCTACACCTTC.

As for this clonotype: As the CDR3 is not closed by the conserved phenylalanine or tryptophan, this likely results from a read error. This rearrangement joins TRBV11-2 to TRBJ2-7, with D uncertain. This CDR3 has 15 amino acids. V lost 3 bases, J lost 3 bases, and 15 bases lay in between. CDR1 and CDR2 (germline): SGHAT, FQNNGV. CDR3 DNA: TGTGCCAGCAGCTTTTCCTACGGCACCCACTACGAGCAGTACTTA. It codes for CASSFSYGTHYEQYL.

The chain recombines TRBV29-1 with TRBJ2-3; 9 nucleotides agree with TRBD1. Per the germline V gene, CDR1 is SQVTM and CDR2 is ANQGSEA. The CDR3 sequence is 20 residues long. J lost 0 bases, V lost 3 bases, and 19 bases had no gene match. In DNA, the CDR3 is TGCAGCGTTGAGGCAACCGGGACAGGGAAGGCGGTTAGTAGCACAGATACGCAGTATTTT. Amino acids: CSVEATGTGKAVSSTDTQYF.

Notes on this clonotype: The junction differs from germline at one of its ends, possibly a read error. V is TRBV12-3 or TRBV12-4 and J is TRBJ1-6; D ambiguous. This CDR3 contains 15 residues. The CDR3 is CASSLGSSYSSPLHF. In nucleotides, the CDR3 is TGTGCCAGCAGTTTAGGGAGCTCCTATAGTTCACCTCTCCACTTT.

The V gene is TRBV4-1, the J gene TRBJ2-4; no reliable D call. Germline V gene sequence: CDR1 MGHRA, CDR2 YSYEKL. This CDR3 comprises 13 residues. The V gene lost 0 bases and the J gene lost 6 bases, with 6 bases spanning the gap. CDR3 residues: CASSQDHRNIQYF. The CDR3 DNA reads TGCGCCAGCAGCCAAGATCACAGAAACATTCAGTACTTC.

On this clonotype: Since no conserved phenylalanine or tryptophan closes the CDR3, a read error is the likely cause. The chain carries TRBV28 and TRBJ2-7; maybe TRBD2 (5 bases). The CDR3 is 14 residues long. Trimming left V 5 bases short and J 0 bases short, with 11 bases between. Germline values: CDR1 MDHEN, CDR2 SYDVKM. CDR3: CASSPRGVSYEQYL. CDR3 nucleotide sequence: TGTGCCAGCAGTCCCCGGGGAGTCTCCTACGAGCAGTACCTC.

The sample holds many counts of this clonotype. The V and J genes are TRBV29-1 and TRBJ2-7; D is unresolved. Germline assignment: CDR1 SQVTM and CDR2 ANQGSEA. Trimming removed 2 bases at V and 7 bases at J, with 15 bases between. The CDR3 has 13 residues. The CDR3 DNA reads as TGCAGCGTTGAACGTATGGGCTCTGGGGAGCAGTACTTC. Translating gives CSVERMGSGEQYF.

On this clonotype: This may be a read error: a much more frequent sequence differs by one nucleotide. The rearrangement uses TRBV6-5 and TRBJ2-1, with D possibly matching TRBD2 (6 bases). This CDR3 is 15 amino acids long. CDR1 is MNHEY, CDR2 SVGAGI, per germline. The CDR3 is CASSYSRRGYNEEFF. The DNA of the CDR3 is TGTGCCAGCAGTTACTCGAGGCGGGGCTACAATGAGGAGTTCTTC.

With regard to this clonotype: This may stem from a read error, because a much larger clone lies one nucleotide away. V gene TRBV6-5 combines with J gene TRBJ1-3; D possibly corresponds to TRBD1 (5 bases). Germline lookup yields CDR1 MNHEY and CDR2 SVGAGI. The CDR3 covers 16 residues. CDR3 residues: CASSKWDARSGKTIYF. The CDR3 DNA reads as TGTGCCAGCAGTAAGTGGGACGCTCGCTCTGGAAAGACCATATATTTT.

CDR3 sequence reads: CASSFFQTDTQYF. CDR3 DNA sequence: TGTGCCAGCAGTTTTTTCCAAACAGATACGCAGTATTTT. The chain carries TRBV28 and TRBJ2-3; no firm D call. Per germline, CDR1 MDHEN and CDR2 SYDVKM. This CDR3 has 13 residues. Trimming pared 3 bases from V and 3 bases from J, leaving 7 bases between. The complete variable domain, with remaining parts taken from reference TRBV28 and TRBJ2-3, reads DVKVTQSSRYLVKRTGEKVFLECVQDMDHENMFWYRQDPGLGLRLIYFSYDVKMKEKGDIPEGYSVSREKKERFSLILESASTNQTSMYLCASSFFQTDTQYFGPGTRLTVL.

This clonotype came up many times. The rearrangement joins TRBV6-6 to TRBJ2-7; weak D call: TRBD2 (5 bases). CDR1 is MNHNY, CDR2 SVGAGI, per germline (reference sequence). This CDR3 region has 13 residues. The CDR3 DNA reads as TGTGGAACCCGGGGAATTGGGACCTACGAGCAGTACTTC. Protein product: CGTRGIGTYEQYF.

Note on this clonotype: Possible read error: a much larger clone is one base away. This chain joins TRBV6-5 and TRBJ2-3; D might be TRBD2 (5 bases). The germline CDR1 and CDR2 sequences are MNHEY and SVGAGI. The CDR3 length is 14 residues. For the CDR3, the DNA is TGTGCCAGCAGTGAGGACTTTAGCACATATACGCAGTATTTT. Amino acid sequence: CASSEDFSTYTQYF.

As concerns this clonotype: A read error may be the cause here, since a much bigger clone is one base away. The gene calls are TRBV11-2 and TRBJ2-3; 7 bases align to TRBD2. CDR3 size: 15 residues. The germline gives CDR1 SGHAT, CDR2 FQNNGV. Trimming took 2 bases from V and 7 from J; bases not matched to a gene: 9. Here the CDR3 reads CASSLYSGCQYTQYF. CDR3 coding DNA: TGTGCCAGCAGCTTATATAGCGGGTGCCAATATACGCAGTATTTT.

This clonotype was seen many times. This chain joins TRBV6-6 and TRBJ2-1; D is unresolved. V was pared by 7 bases and J by 0 bases, with 10 bases between. This CDR3 spans 14 amino acids. Germline lookup yields CDR1 MNHNY and CDR2 SVGAGI (reference sequence). The CDR3 DNA follows: TGTGCCAGCATTTGGAGTAGCTCCTACAATGAGCAGTTCTTC. Translating it yields CASIWSSSYNEQFF.

A remark on this clonotype: One end of the junction fails to match germline, which may point to a read error. The V and J genes are TRBV12-3 or TRBV12-4 and TRBJ1-2; no definite D call. The CDR3 has 12 residues. This CDR3 is CASTLLGYGYTF. The DNA of the CDR3 is TGTGCCAGCACTTTACTTGGATATGGCTACACCTTC.

Comments on this clonotype: The CDR3 does not close with the conserved phenylalanine or tryptophan, likely indicating a read error. No DNA is shown, since the ends of the CDR3 on it are uncertain; the CDR3 is the one TCRdb lists. This chain uses TRBV11-1 with TRBJ2-3. Germline V gene lookup returns CDR1 SGHAT and CDR2 FQDESV (reference sequence). The CDR3 length is 12 residues, termini included. The CDR3 sequence: CASSLSGDTQYS.

A remark on this clonotype: A read error may be the cause here, since a much bigger clone is one base away. The chain employs TRBV6-6 and TRBJ2-7; D unresolved. The CDR3 is 14 amino acids. Germline V gene data show CDR1 as MNHNY and CDR2 as SVGAGI (reference sequence). Deletions cut 1 base from V and 4 bases from J, with 11 bases between. CDR3 amino acids: CASSYFPDKYEQYF. DNA of the CDR3: TGTGCCAGCAGTTACTTCCCCGACAAATACGAGCAGTACTTC.

This clonotype was observed a handful of times. The chain joins TRBV6-2 or TRBV6-3 to TRBJ2-3; D is unresolved. CDR1 and CDR2 (germline): MNHEY, SVGEGT. This CDR3 has 14 residues. V was cut by 6 bases and J by 0 bases, with 10 bases left in between. CDR3: CASRPLTSTDTQYF. The CDR3 DNA reads as TGTGCCAGCAGACCCCTAACTAGCACAGATACGCAGTATTTT.

A note on this clonotype: Since a much larger clone is just one base distant, this may be a read error. V and J are TRBV12-3 or TRBV12-4 and TRBJ2-7, with D unresolved. The ends were cut back, 6 bases at V and 1 base at J, with 13 bases in the middle. This CDR3 contains 14 residues. The DNA of the CDR3 is TGTGCCAGCAGGAGTGTAACGCAATCCTACGAGCAGTACTTC. Translation gives CASRSVTQSYEQYF.

The chain recombines TRBV24-1 with TRBJ2-1; D is uncertain. The CDR3 loop spans 13 amino acids. The germline CDR1 and CDR2 sequences are KGHDR and SFDVKD. Deletions cut 3 bases from V and 13 bases from J, with 15 bases between. The CDR3 DNA is TGTGCCACCAGTGATCCACCATTAAGCCTACAGTTCTTC. Amino acid sequence: CATSDPPLSLQFF.

To note about this clonotype: At one end, the junction sequence differs from germline, possibly due to a read error. The chain carries TRBV29-1 and TRBJ2-1, with 8 bases matching TRBD1. The CDR3 totals 15 residues. Germline assignment: CDR1 SQVTM and CDR2 ANQGSEA. In DNA, the CDR3 is TGCAGCATTGAAGAGACAGGGGCTTCCTACAATGGGCAGTTCTTC. Its translation: CSIEETGASYNGQFF.

As concerns this clonotype: A much larger clone differs from this one at a single base, so this may be a read error. CDR3 loop: CVSSYVQGVNNEQFF. The CDR3 nucleotides read TGTGTCAGCAGTTACGTCCAGGGGGTGAACAATGAGCAGTTCTTC. The chain recombines TRBV6-6 with TRBJ2-1, with 7 bases lining up with TRBD1. CDR1 MNHNY and CDR2 SVGAGI come from the germline V gene (reference sequence). The CDR3 consists of 15 residues.